The present T cell receptor beta chain was sequenced within a study of human T cells and chemical hapten exposure. Turning to the study itself: Read at 6 days, the patch tests placed 0.01% DPC on the upper back. Study outcomes and limitations: The study found that PT1 expanded TCR counts correlated positively with patch test score.

As regards this clonotype: Antigen specificity is unknown.

TCRdb processed the RACE reads anew with MiXCR; each CDR3 protein has one entry. Of fewer than 200,000 distinct CDR3 sequences listed, about a fifth are singletons. CDR1 is SGHVS and CDR2 is FNYEAQ in the germline V gene. Trimming pared 5 bases from V and 2 bases from J, leaving 9 bases between. The CDR3 consists of 13 residues. Specified time point: patch test 1, 2 weeks after DPC sensitization. As for treatment: therapeutic diphenylcyclopropenone sensitization with weekly scalp DPC. Blood draws came before every patch-test application. The genes are TRBV7-6 and TRBJ1-1, with D uncertain. The sample in question was whole blood, obtained in connection with sensitization to the hapten diphenylcyclopropenone (DPC). The sequence was collected from a woman aged 45 to 65 with alopecia areata. Some clones in this sample may be carry-over from other donors' samples. The CDR3 spells CASSKDINTEAFF. For the CDR3, the DNA is TGTGCCAGCAGCAAAGACATTAACACTGAAGCTTTCTTT.